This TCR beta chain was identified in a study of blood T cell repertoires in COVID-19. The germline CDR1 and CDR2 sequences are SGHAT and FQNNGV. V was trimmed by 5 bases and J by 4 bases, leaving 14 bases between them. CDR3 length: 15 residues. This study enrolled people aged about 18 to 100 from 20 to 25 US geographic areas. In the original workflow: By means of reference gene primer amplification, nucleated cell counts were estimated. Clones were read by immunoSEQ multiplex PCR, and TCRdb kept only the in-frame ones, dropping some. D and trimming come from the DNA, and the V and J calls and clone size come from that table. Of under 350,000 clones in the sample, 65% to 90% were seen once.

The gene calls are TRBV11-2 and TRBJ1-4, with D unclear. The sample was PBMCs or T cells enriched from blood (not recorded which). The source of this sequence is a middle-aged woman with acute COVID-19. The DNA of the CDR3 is TGTGCCAGCAGCGGAGGACTCACAGTTAATGAAAAACTGTTTTTT. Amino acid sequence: CASSGGLTVNEKLFF.